Below, 27 T cell receptor beta chains from the same sample are listed, as sequenced in a study of blood T cell repertoires in COVID-19. Only in-frame clones appear in the TCRdb table, and some are missing; sequencing was by immunoSEQ multiplex PCR. The repertoire holds hundreds of thousands of clones, with 88% as singletons. Sequencing was performed on peripheral blood. These receptors all come from a human donor in a cohort sampled during active COVID-19.

The chain couples TRBV28 to TRBJ2-1; 9 bases agree with TRBD1. This CDR3 comprises 13 residues. The germline gives CDR1 MDHEN, CDR2 SYDVKM. With 6 bases clipped from V and 6 bases from J, the junction kept 3 bases outside the gene matches. The CDR3 spells CASRTGGGNEQFF. CDR3 DNA: TGTGCCAGCAGGACAGGGGGAGGCAATGAGCAGTTCTTC. Supplemented by reference TRBV28 and TRBJ2-1, the full variable domain reads DVKVTQSSRYLVKRTGEKVFLECVQDMDHENMFWYRQDPGLGLRLIYFSYDVKMKEKGDIPEGYSVSREKKERFSLILESASTNQTSMYLCASRTGGGNEQFFGPGTRLTVL.

This chain uses TRBV3-1 (or the pseudogene TRBV3-2) with TRBJ1-2; 10 bases line up with TRBD1. The CDR3 has 15 residues. Looked up from germline, CDR1 is LGHDT and CDR2 is YNNKEL (reference sequence). Trimming removed 1 base from V and 4 bases from J; junction bases left unmatched: 3. The CDR3 here is CASSQGTGGVYGYTF. The CDR3 coding sequence is TGTGCCAGCAGCCAAGGGACAGGGGGAGTCTATGGCTACACCTTC.

The chain links TRBV4-1 to TRBJ1-1, with D possibly being TRBD1 (6 bases). CDR3 length: 16 residues. V lost 4 bases to trimming and J lost 1 base, with 16 bases between them. The germline V gene encodes CDR1 MGHRA and CDR2 YSYEKL. The CDR3 region is CASSPSVQGRNTEAFF. The CDR3 DNA reads TGCGCCAGCAGCCCGTCGGTGCAGGGGCGGAACACTGAAGCTTTCTTT.

The V gene is TRBV20-1, the J gene TRBJ1-5; D is perhaps TRBD1 (6 bases). Looked up from germline, CDR1 is DFQATT and CDR2 is SNEGSKA (reference sequence). V shed 3 bases and J shed 5 bases, with 8 bases lying between them. This CDR3 is built from 12 residues. The CDR3 DNA sequence: TGCAGTGCTAGTAAGGGGGATCAGCCCCAGCATTTT. This codes for CSASKGDQPQHF.

The chain uses TRBV11-2 and TRBJ2-7, with 7 positions matching TRBD2. The CDR3 is 14 amino acids. The V gene end was trimmed by 2 bases and the J gene end by 2 bases; junction bases not matched to a gene: 3. Germline CDR1 and CDR2: SGHAT and FQNNGV. The CDR3 here is CASSLSGTAYEQYF. CDR3 sequence (DNA): TGTGCCAGCAGCTTAAGCGGGACGGCCTACGAGCAGTACTTC.

This chain joins TRBV28 and TRBJ1-2; 9 nucleotides line up with TRBD1. CDR1 MDHEN and CDR2 SYDVKM come from the germline V gene. J lost 1 base, V lost 6 bases, and 9 bases had no gene match. The CDR3 totals 16 residues. The CDR3: CASSTSRTGVNYGYTF. The CDR3 DNA reads as TGTGCCAGCAGCACATCCAGGACAGGGGTTAACTATGGCTACACCTTC.

The chain has TRBV19 and TRBJ2-1; maybe TRBD2 (5 bases). The CDR3 is 15 residues long. Germline CDR1 LNHDA, CDR2 SQIVND (reference sequence). V was shortened by 7 bases and J by 7 bases, with 20 bases between the two germline ends. CDR3 residues: CASIHVLRVWNEQFF. The CDR3 DNA reads as TGTGCCAGTATCCACGTCCTGAGGGTATGGAATGAGCAGTTCTTC.

Here the CDR3 reads CASSAPSGSSTDTQYF. The CDR3 DNA is TGTGCCAGCAGCGCTCCTAGCGGGAGTTCAACAGATACGCAGTATTTT. The chain recombines TRBV9 with TRBJ2-3; 10 bases align to TRBD2. J gave up 3 bases and V 3 bases, and 7 bases lay outside the gene matches. CDR3 length: 16 residues. CDR1 is SGDLS and CDR2 is YYNGEE in the germline V gene. Looking up the rest from reference TRBV9 and TRBJ2-3 gives the full variable domain: DSGVTQTPKHLITATGQRVTLRCSPRSGDLSVYWYQQSLDQGLQFLIQYYNGEERAKGNILERFSAQQFPDLHSELNLSSLELGDSALYFCASSAPSGSSTDTQYFGPGTRLTVL.

This chain connects TRBV4-3 to TRBJ1-1; 9 positions match TRBD1. From germline, CDR1 is LGHNA and CDR2 YSLEER. The junction had 7 bases not matched to a gene; V was cut back by 3 bases and J by 5 bases. This CDR3 is built from 15 residues. CDR3 loop: CASSQGTGRSTEAFF. CDR3 in DNA: TGCGCCAGCAGCCAGGGGACAGGGAGAAGTACTGAAGCTTTCTTT.

The chain combines TRBV5-8 with TRBJ1-5; D perhaps matches TRBD1 (5 bases). The CDR3 extends over 13 amino acids. The V and J ends lost 1 base and 5 bases respectively, with 7 bases between them. From germline, CDR1 is SGHTS and CDR2 YDEGEE. The CDR3 sequence is CASSLSRDQPQHF. In nucleotides, the CDR3 is TGTGCCAGCAGCTTGAGCAGGGATCAGCCCCAGCATTTT.

CDR3: CASSIGLAGDEQYF. The CDR3 region has the DNA TGTGCCAGTAGTATTGGTCTAGCGGGAGACGAGCAGTACTTC. The rearrangement links TRBV19 to TRBJ2-7, with 10 bases lining up with TRBD2. CDR1 is LNHDA, CDR2 SQIVND, per germline (reference sequence). The CDR3 totals 14 residues. Germline trimming cut 3 bases from V and 5 bases from J; bases unmatched to any gene: 4.

The genes are TRBV6-5 and TRBJ2-1; 9 bases fit TRBD1. CDR3 length: 14 residues. Per germline, CDR1 MNHEY and CDR2 SVGAGI. Trimming removed 6 bases from V and 3 bases from J; junction bases left unmatched: 3. CDR3 bases: TGTGCCAGCAGACCGGGACAGGGCTACAATGAGCAGTTCTTC. Residues: CASRPGQGYNEQFF.

This clone was recorded a few times. The chain employs TRBV7-8 and TRBJ1-4; D perhaps matches TRBD1 (6 bases). V was pared by 3 bases and J by 5 bases, with 13 bases between. Germline V gives CDR1 SGHVS, CDR2 FQNEAQ. The CDR3 has 15 residues. The CDR3: CASSFSTGLNEKLFF. The CDR3 DNA is TGTGCCAGCAGCTTTTCTACAGGGCTAAATGAAAAACTGTTTTTT.

This chain joins TRBV5-4 and TRBJ2-7, with a possible D match to TRBD2 (5 bases). The CDR3 contains 15 residues. Germline assignment: CDR1 SGHNT and CDR2 YYREEE (reference sequence). V lost 2 bases and J lost 1, with 13 bases in between. DNA of the CDR3: TGTGCCAGCAGCTTCTTTGGTAGCGAATCCTACGAGCAGTACTTC. Its protein product is CASSFFGSESYEQYF. The entire variable domain, with the rest obtained from reference TRBV5-4 and TRBJ2-7, is as follows: ETGVTQSPTHLIKTRGQQVTLRCSSQSGHNTVSWYQQALGQGPQFIFQYYREEENGRGNFPPRFSGLQFPNYSSELNVNALELDDSALYLCASSFFGSESYEQYFGPGTRLTVT.

The chain recombines TRBV2 with TRBJ2-2; 9 bases are a match to TRBD2. Germline trimming cut 6 bases from V and 7 bases from J; bases unmatched to any gene: 6. The CDR3 sequence is 14 residues long. Germline V gene lookup returns CDR1 SNHLY and CDR2 FYNNEI. The DNA for the CDR3 is TGTGCCAGCAGCGTAGCGGGGGCCGTCGGGGAGCTGTTTTTT. Translating gives CASSVAGAVGELFF.

V gene TRBV6-4 combines with J gene TRBJ2-2, with D tentatively TRBD2 (5 bases). V lost 4 bases, J lost 3 bases, and 15 bases lay in between. CDR3 length: 16 amino acids. In germline, CDR1 is MRHNA, CDR2 SNTAGT. This CDR3 is CASSAPRGGYTGELFF. As DNA, the CDR3 is TGTGCCAGCAGTGCCCCCAGAGGAGGATACACCGGGGAGCTGTTTTTT.

About this clone: Other DNA sequences in the same sample also yield this CDR3. The J gene is TRBJ2-7, the V gene TRBV5-1; the D is unclear. Germline V gene data show CDR1 as SGHRS and CDR2 as YFSETQ. Trimming removed 4 bases from V and 4 bases from J, with 6 bases in between. The CDR3 length is 11 residues. The CDR3 is CASSAGYEQYF. CDR3 sequence (DNA): TGCGCCAGCAGCGCAGGTTACGAGCAGTACTTC.

The V gene is TRBV10-3, the J gene TRBJ2-4; a possible D gene is TRBD2 (6 bases). Germline-derived CDR1 and CDR2 are ENHRY and SYGVKD. Trimming left V 4 bases short and J 8 bases short, with 12 bases between. The CDR3 covers 13 residues. In DNA form, the CDR3 reads TGTGCCATCAGTGGAGGGGAGGACGACATTCAGTACTTC. As protein: CAISGGEDDIQYF.

The genes are TRBV28 and TRBJ2-7; 9 nucleotides align to TRBD2. V was clipped by 6 bases and J by 4 bases; unmatched bases: 10. CDR1 MDHEN and CDR2 SYDVKM come from the germline V gene. This CDR3 region has 15 residues. The CDR3 sequence is CASSSSGGFSYEQYF. CDR3 coding DNA: TGTGCCAGCAGCTCAAGCGGGGGGTTTTCTTACGAGCAGTACTTC.

The chain couples TRBV30 to TRBJ1-6, with D uncertain. Deletions cut 5 bases from V and 7 bases from J, with 15 bases between. The CDR3 spans 14 residues. Germline values: CDR1 GTSNPN, CDR2 SVGIG (reference sequence). CDR3 sequence: CAWAEGFQNSPLHF. DNA of the CDR3: TGTGCCTGGGCGGAGGGATTTCAGAATTCACCCCTCCACTTT.

This clone was found once. The V gene is TRBV6-5, the J gene TRBJ1-2, with TRBD1 matching 7 bases. The CDR3 runs 12 residues. The germline CDR1 and CDR2 sequences are MNHEY and SVGAGI. Losses at the gene ends were 10 bases for V and 7 bases for J; bases not matched to a gene: 9. CDR3 region: CAIDRVIGGYTF. The CDR3, as DNA: TGTGCCATCGACAGGGTAATAGGTGGCTACACCTTC.

The chain carries TRBV28 and TRBJ1-5; D is undetermined. Trimming shortened V by 3 bases and J by 3 bases, and 15 bases separated the two germline ends. CDR1 and CDR2 (germline): MDHEN, SYDVKM. This CDR3 contains 16 residues. The CDR3 here is CASSFYWARVNQPQHF. The DNA for the CDR3 is TGTGCCAGCAGTTTCTACTGGGCGAGGGTCAATCAGCCCCAGCATTTT. The full variable domain, with the rest looked up from reference TRBV28 and TRBJ1-5, is DVKVTQSSRYLVKRTGEKVFLECVQDMDHENMFWYRQDPGLGLRLIYFSYDVKMKEKGDIPEGYSVSREKKERFSLILESASTNQTSMYLCASSFYWARVNQPQHFGDGTRLSIL.

This clone was observed a few times. The chain is built from TRBV30 and TRBJ1-1, with unresolved D. The CDR3 totals 11 residues. Trimming left V 2 bases short and J 11 bases short, with 12 bases between. CDR1 and CDR2 from the germline V gene are GTSNPN and SVGIG (reference sequence). CDR3 protein: CAWSRVTGAFF. CDR3 nucleotide sequence: TGTGCCTGGAGTAGGGTCACGGGGGCTTTCTTT.

The V gene is TRBV28, the J gene TRBJ1-1; D call uncertain. In germline, CDR1 is MDHEN, CDR2 SYDVKM. Trimming removed 2 bases from V and 3 bases from J, with 7 bases in between. CDR3 size: 13 residues. The CDR3 protein is CASSLGPYTEAFF. The CDR3, as DNA: TGTGCCAGCAGTTTAGGGCCGTACACTGAAGCTTTCTTT.

V and J are TRBV4-3 and TRBJ1-1; weak D call: TRBD1 (6 bases). Germline CDR1 LGHNA, CDR2 YSLEER. CDR3 size: 16 residues. V was pared by 1 base and J by 9 bases, with 21 bases between. In nucleotides, the CDR3 is TGCGCCAGCAGCCAAGGCCGGACAGTGGGTTGGGAACAAGCTTTCTTT. Its protein is CASSQGRTVGWEQAFF.

The chain employs TRBV4-1 and TRBJ2-3, with TRBD2 matching over 8 bases. J was trimmed by 7 bases and V by 4 bases; bases with no gene match: 10. Germline V gene lookup returns CDR1 MGHRA and CDR2 YSYEKL. CDR3 size: 15 residues. The CDR3 nucleotides read TGCGCCAGCAGCCTAGACGGGGGGGAGTTTAATACGCAGTATTTT. Its translation is CASSLDGGEFNTQYF.

The CDR3 sequence: CASSSLLGRGAAEQFF. CDR3 DNA sequence: TGTGCCAGCAGCTCCCTATTGGGGCGGGGAGCTGCTGAGCAGTTCTTC. The V and J genes are TRBV5-8 and TRBJ2-1; perhaps TRBD2 as D (6 bases). The germline gives CDR1 SGHTS, CDR2 YDEGEE. Trimming cost V 3 bases and J 9 bases, with 22 bases left between them. The CDR3 sequence is 16 residues long.